This T cell receptor beta chain was sequenced during a study of neoadjuvant anti-PD-1 for oral cavity cancer. Across the study: Nivolumab at 3 mg/kg was mostly given biweekly, three to four doses, pre-surgery. Study-wide findings and caveats: Higher pretreatment Treg/Th17 ratios tracked higher pretreatment blood clonality.

Time point reported: after neoadjuvant nivolumab, at surgical resection. Comment on this clone: The antigen is undetermined.

Six replicates per PBMC sample, mostly from about 460 ng of genomic DNA. Method: immunoSEQ multiplex PCR; TCRdb's copy keeps in-frame clones and lacks some. The data contain approximately 42,000 clones, 77% of them singletons. The CDR3 length is 14 residues. The germline V and J ends were trimmed by 5 bases and 12 bases, with 17 bases remaining between them. From germline, CDR1 is MNHNS and CDR2 SASEGT. The TCR comes from a person aged 35-80 years with oral cavity squamous cell carcinoma. Specimen: PBMCs, collected after nivolumab (anti-PD-1) treatment. The rearrangement uses TRBV6-1 and TRBJ1-6; D ambiguous. For the CDR3, the DNA is TGTGCCAGCAGTTTGGAACCCGGCGGGCGACCCCTCCACTTT. This translates into CASSLEPGGRPLHF.